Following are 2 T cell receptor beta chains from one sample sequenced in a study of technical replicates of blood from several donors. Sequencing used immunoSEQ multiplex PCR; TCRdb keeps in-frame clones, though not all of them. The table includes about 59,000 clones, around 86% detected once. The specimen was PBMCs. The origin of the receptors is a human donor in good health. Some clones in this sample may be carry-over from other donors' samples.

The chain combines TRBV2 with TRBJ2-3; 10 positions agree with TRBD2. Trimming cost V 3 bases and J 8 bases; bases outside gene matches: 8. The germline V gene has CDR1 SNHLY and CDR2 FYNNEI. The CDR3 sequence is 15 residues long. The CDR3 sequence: CASSDRTSGGPTQYF. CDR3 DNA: TGTGCCAGCAGTGACCGGACTAGCGGTGGGCCTACGCAGTATTTT.

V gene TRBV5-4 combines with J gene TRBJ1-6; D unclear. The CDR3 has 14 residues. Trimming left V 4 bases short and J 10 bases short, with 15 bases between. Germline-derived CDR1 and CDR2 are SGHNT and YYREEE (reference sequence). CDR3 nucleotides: TGTGCCAGCAGCCCAGAACTGACGGGATCACCCCTCCACTTT. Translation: CASSPELTGSPLHF.